The sequence of this T cell receptor (beta chain) was determined in a study of CD4 T cells in relation to SARS-CoV-2 and coronaviruses. Study in general: ViraFEST: approximately eleven-day antigen culture of PBMCs, then TCR beta CDR3 sequencing.

Sequencing used immunoSEQ multiplex PCR; TCRdb keeps in-frame clones, though not all of them. This sample yields around 23,000 clones, of which more than 60% are seen a single time; 18% belongs to the top ten. Concerning this clone: Antigen unknown.

Before the COVID-19 pandemic, during about 2011-2019, CD4+ T cells were taken from unexposed donors. After approximately 10 days of culture, CD4+ T cells were isolated. PBMCs were plated at roughly 2.1 million per well in IL-2-containing medium. V lost 4 bases, J lost 0 bases, and 7 bases stayed unmatched. The CDR3 consists of 16 residues. Germline V gives CDR1 SGHDT, CDR2 YYEEEE. General observations from the study: Each donor contributed either pre-pandemic or post-infection samples, not both.

The specimen was CD4+ T cells from PBMCs, cultured in vitro. The source of this sequence is a human donor in good health. The chain uses TRBV5-6 and TRBJ2-1; 7 nucleotides line up with TRBD1. CDR3 region: CASSSYDRDSYNEQFF. The CDR3 coding sequence is TGTGCCAGCAGCAGTTACGACAGGGACTCCTACAATGAGCAGTTCTTC.